The T cell receptor beta chain described here comes from a study of response to subunit inactivated influenza vaccine. Findings and caveats of the study: Seasonal influenza vaccination, on each occasion, was suggested by the authors to recruit few new T cells.

This clonotype was detected only a few times. No antigen is known for it. In TCRdb, the RT-PCR reads were re-called with MiXCR into one record per CDR3 protein. The repertoire consists of approximately 520,000 distinct CDR3 sequences, with 16% occurring once and the leading ten covering 2.5% to 3.5%. CDR1 and CDR2 from the germline V gene are SGHVS and FQNEAQ. The CDR3 is 15 amino acids. Deletions cut 7 bases from V and 4 bases from J, with 20 bases between. The receptor's source is a man aged 50 to 69 who received an inactivated influenza vaccine. This sample comprised CD4+ T cells sorted from PBMCs, obtained approximately 25 months after vaccination. V and J are TRBV7-8 and TRBJ2-7, with D maybe TRBD2 (5 bases). In DNA, the CDR3 is TGTGCCAGCACCAGATCCTTAGCGCACAAGTACGAGCAGTACTTC. Translating gives CASTRSLAHKYEQYF.